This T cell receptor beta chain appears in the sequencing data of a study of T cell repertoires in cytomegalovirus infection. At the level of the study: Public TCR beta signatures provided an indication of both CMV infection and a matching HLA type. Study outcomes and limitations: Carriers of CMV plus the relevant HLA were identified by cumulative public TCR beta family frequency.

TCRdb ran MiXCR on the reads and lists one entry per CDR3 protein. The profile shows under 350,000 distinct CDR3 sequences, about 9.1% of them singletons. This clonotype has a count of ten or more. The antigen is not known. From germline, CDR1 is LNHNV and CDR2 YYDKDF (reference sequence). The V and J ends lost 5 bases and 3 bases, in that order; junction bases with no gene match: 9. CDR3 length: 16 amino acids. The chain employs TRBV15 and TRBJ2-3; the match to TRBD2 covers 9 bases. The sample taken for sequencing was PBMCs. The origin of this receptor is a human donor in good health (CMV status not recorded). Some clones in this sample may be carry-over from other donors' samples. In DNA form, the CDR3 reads TGTGCCACCAGCGCCCACCTAGCGGGGCTGACAGATACGCAGTATTTT. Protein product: CATSAHLAGLTDTQYF.